The 15 T cell receptor beta chains presented below share a single source sample, sequenced in a study of T cells after posttransplantation cyclophosphamide. Generated by immunoSEQ multiplex PCR, the TCRdb table keeps only in-frame clones and is missing some. Among some 33,000 clones listed, about 91% were seen once. The naive gate required viable CD3+CD4+ or CD3+CD8+ cells with CCR7+CD45RA+CD45RO-CD95-CD27+CD28+ phenotype. Sequencing was done on a sample of naive CD4+ T cells sorted from blood. The receptors were gathered from a young man in good health and a related stem cell transplant donor.

The chain links TRBV7-3 to TRBJ1-1; tentatively, D is TRBD1 (6 bases). Germline assignment: CDR1 SGHTA and CDR2 FQGTGA. The CDR3 loop spans 14 amino acids. V dropped 5 bases and J dropped 5 bases, with 15 bases sitting between them. The CDR3 nucleotides are TGTGCCAGCAGCGCCACAGGGCTGGGGACTGAAGCTTTCTTT. The encoded protein is CASSATGLGTEAFF.

This chain joins TRBV7-6 and TRBJ1-2; D call uncertain. The CDR3 sequence is 12 residues long. Looked up from germline, CDR1 is SGHVS and CDR2 is FNYEAQ. Trimming shortened V by 5 bases and J by 12 bases, and 16 bases separated the two germline ends. CDR3 in amino acids: CASSPYPLGDTF. Here the CDR3 DNA reads TGTGCCAGCAGCCCATATCCGCTGGGAGACACCTTC.

The V call is TRBV19, the J call TRBJ2-5, with D tentatively TRBD1 (6 bases). Germline V gene sequence: CDR1 LNHDA, CDR2 SQIVND (reference sequence). The ends were cut back, 2 bases at V and 1 base at J, with 11 bases in the middle. This CDR3 spans 15 amino acids. The CDR3 here is CASSITGTSQETQYF. The CDR3 DNA is TGTGCCAGTAGTATAACAGGGACCTCCCAAGAGACCCAGTACTTC.

CDR3 loop: CASSFEVLNGRNTEAFF. CDR3 nucleotide sequence: TGTGCCAGCAGCTTCGAGGTCCTAAACGGGAGGAACACTGAAGCTTTCTTT. The chain uses TRBV11-2 and TRBJ1-1; D is ambiguous. CDR1 and CDR2 (germline): SGHAT, FQNNGV. CDR3 length equals 17 residues. V shed 3 bases and J shed 1 base, with 18 bases lying between them.

V and J are TRBV5-6 and TRBJ1-2; tentatively, D is TRBD1 (5 bases). Germline CDR1 and CDR2: SGHDT and YYEEEE. The CDR3 consists of 15 residues. The V gene lost 0 bases and the J gene lost 4 bases, with 13 bases spanning the gap. The CDR3 bases are TGTGCCAGCAGCTTGGATCGTGGGGGGGGCTATGGCTACACCTTC. Encoded protein: CASSLDRGGGYGYTF.

The chain employs TRBV4-1 and TRBJ2-3, with 10 bases fitting TRBD2. Trimming at V came to 5 bases and at J to 3 bases, leaving 8 bases not matched to a gene. The CDR3 totals 16 residues. Germline loops: CDR1 MGHRA, CDR2 YSYEKL. CDR3 sequence: CASSAATSGWTDTQYF. CDR3 nucleotide sequence: TGCGCCAGCAGCGCGGCGACTAGCGGGTGGACAGATACGCAGTATTTT.

This chain connects TRBV9 to TRBJ2-1; tentative D call: TRBD1 (6 bases). V was pared by 5 bases and J by 0 bases, with 12 bases between. Germline values: CDR1 SGDLS, CDR2 YYNGEE. This CDR3 contains 15 residues. Here the CDR3 DNA reads TGTGCCAGCAGTCTTATACAGGGCTCCTACAATGAGCAGTTCTTC. Translation gives CASSLIQGSYNEQFF.

This chain links TRBV28 with TRBJ2-2, with a weak D call TRBD2 (5 bases). Germline loops: CDR1 MDHEN, CDR2 SYDVKM. The length of the CDR3 is 15 residues. Trimming removed 6 bases from V and 6 bases from J, with 17 bases in between. In DNA form, the CDR3 reads TGTGCCAGCAGAGAAGAGGGAGTCTGGGCCGGGGAGCTGTTTTTT. The encoded protein is CASREEGVWAGELFF.

The rearrangement uses TRBV18 and TRBJ1-5; D remains ambiguous. Germline CDR1 reads KGHSH; CDR2 reads LQKENI. CDR3 size: 12 residues. V was pared by 2 bases and J by 6 bases, with 5 bases between. CDR3 protein: CASSPSSQPQHF. In DNA form, the CDR3 reads TGTGCCAGCTCACCATCCTCTCAGCCCCAGCATTTT.

The chain carries TRBV28 and TRBJ1-6; TRBD1 agrees at 11 bases. The junction had 12 bases not matched to a gene; V was cut back by 5 bases and J by 6 bases. Germline CDR1 MDHEN, CDR2 SYDVKM. The CDR3 has 18 residues. As DNA, the CDR3 is TGTGCCAGCAGTGTTCCCGGGACAGGGGGGTTTCTTAATTCACCCCTCCACTTT. It codes for CASSVPGTGGFLNSPLHF.

The chain couples TRBV2 to TRBJ2-2; D is ambiguous. The V end lost 6 bases, the J end lost 1 base, and 9 bases lay between the germline ends. CDR3 size: 14 residues. CDR1 SNHLY and CDR2 FYNNEI come from the germline V gene. CDR3 sequence (DNA): TGTGCCAGCAGCGTTGAACAGAACACCGGGGAGCTGTTTTTT. Its translation: CASSVEQNTGELFF.

This clone has only one observation. The rearrangement joins TRBV27 to TRBJ2-7; D is perhaps TRBD2 (6 bases). Germline CDR1 reads MNHEY; CDR2 reads SMNVEV (reference sequence). The length of the CDR3 is 15 residues. Between the trimmed V and J ends, which lost 4 bases and 4 bases, there was a span of 17 bases. The DNA of the CDR3 is TGTGCCAGCAGTTCCCAAACTCGACTAGTTTACGAGCAGTACTTC. Amino acids: CASSSQTRLVYEQYF.

The rearrangement uses TRBV9 and TRBJ2-3; D perhaps matches TRBD1 (6 bases). CDR1 is SGDLS and CDR2 is YYNGEE in the germline V gene. The CDR3 consists of 14 residues. Trimming removed 0 bases at V and 7 bases at J, with 12 bases between. The CDR3 DNA is TGTGCCAGCAGCGTAGACAGGGCTGGGTATACGCAGTATTTT. Its translation is CASSVDRAGYTQYF.

The chain is built from TRBV13 and TRBJ2-1; D ambiguous. The CDR3 is 12 amino acids. V was trimmed by 0 bases and J by 8 bases, leaving 5 bases between them. Germline V lookup: CDR1 PRHDT, CDR2 FYEKMQ (reference sequence). CDR3 nucleotides: TGTGCCAGCAGCTTAGGCCTATATGAGCAGTTCTTC. Translated: CASSLGLYEQFF.

The V and J genes are TRBV6-4 and TRBJ1-1; TRBD1 agrees at 7 bases. Germline CDR1 and CDR2: MRHNA and SNTAGT. The CDR3 sequence is 14 residues long. The V segment lost 6 bases and the J segment 6 bases; nucleotides outside the gene matches: 10. This CDR3 is CASRPRRGWPEAFF. CDR3 sequence (DNA): TGTGCCAGCAGGCCCCGCAGGGGGTGGCCTGAAGCTTTCTTT.